The sequence of this TCR beta chain was determined in a study of shared clonotypes between healthy human individuals. Study information: The study enrolled two women and a few men aged 18 to 49.

On this clone itself: What it binds is unknown.

Study conclusions and caveats: Clonotypes that were shared across a handful of donors made up roughly 5% of naive CD4 clonotypes.

CDR1 and CDR2 from the germline V gene are MNHEY and SVGAGI. The CDR3 runs 12 residues. V dropped 8 bases and J dropped 0 bases, with 6 bases sitting between them. Per the authors' pipeline: Junction-only sequences without quality scores came from ImmunoSEQ, so filtering differed. Assay used: immunoSEQ multiplex PCR; TCRdb lists only in-frame clones, some missing. V, J and clone size derive from that table, while D and trimming were established from the DNA sequence. Here the sample spans some 240,000 clones, 65% to 70% being singletons. V usage is TRBV6-5 and J usage is TRBJ2-3; no clear D gene. Sequenced material: memory CD4+ T cells sorted from blood. Subset defined: CD45RA-negative fraction. The clonotype comes from a man younger than 40 in good health. CDR3 sequence: CASGSSTDTQYF. CDR3 nucleotide sequence: TGTGCCAGCGGTTCCAGCACAGATACGCAGTATTTT.